The rows below give T cell receptor beta chains drawn from one sample of a study of siplizumab effects on memory and regulatory T cells. The assay was immunoSEQ multiplex PCR, and TCRdb's table has in-frame clones only and misses some. The repertoire includes roughly 120,000 clones, around 90% of them detected once, and approximately 1.2% sits in the top ten. The sample comprised CD4+ T cells sorted from blood. Source of these receptors: a human donor in good health. CDR3s include the opening cysteine and the closing phenylalanine or tryptophan. The D gene is left open where the match is weak. Not all rows give a size; the values are once, few, many and, for expanded clones, a class.

j_gene,d_gene,v_gene,abundance,CDR3nt,CDR3aa
TRBJ2-7,NA,TRBV11-1,NA,TGTGCCAGCAGCTTTGGGCTTAGCTCCTACGAGCAGTACTTC,CASSFGLSSYEQYF
TRBJ1-6,NA,TRBV7-8,NA,TGTGCCAGCAGCTTATTCCGACAGTTAGGGTATAATTCACCCCTCCACTTT,CASSLFRQLGYNSPLHF
TRBJ2-5,TRBD2,TRBV9,NA,TGTGCCAGCAGCGTAGGAACTAGCGGTAGCCGGGAGACCCAGTACTTC,CASSVGTSGSRETQYF
TRBJ2-5,NA,TRBV6-1,once,TGTGCCAGCACGTCAGGGTGGTGGGAGACCCAGTACTTC,CASTSGWWETQYF
TRBJ2-3,TRBD2,TRBV5-1,NA,TGCGCCAGCAGCCGGGGGGATAGCACAGATACGCAGTATTTT,CASSRGDSTDTQYF
TRBJ1-2,NA,TRBV7-2,NA,TGTGCCAGCAGCTCCAGCCGGACCCAGGCCCATGGCTACACCTTC,CASSSSRTQAHGYTF
TRBJ2-3,NA,TRBV4-2,NA,TGTGCCAGCAGCCAAGGAACGGTTTTGGCGGGATTAACAGATACGCAGTATTTT,CASSQGTVLAGLTDTQYF
TRBJ1-6,TRBD1,TRBV11-2,NA,TGTGCCAGCAGCCCTAGGACAGGGAATTCACCCCTCCACTTT,CASSPRTGNSPLHF
TRBJ2-1,TRBD2,TRBV9,NA,TGTGCCAGCAGCCCCCAGGTCGGTCCAGGACTAGCCTCCAATGAGCAGTTCTTC,CASSPQVGPGLASNEQFF
TRBJ2-1,TRBD2,TRBV10-3,NA,TGTGCCATCAGTGCGAGCTTACTAGCGGGGGGGCCCCATGAGCAGTTCTTC,CAISASLLAGGPHEQFF
TRBJ1-4,NA,TRBV6-1,NA,TGTGCCAGCAGTGGACAGGTTAATGAAAAACTGTTTTTT,CASSGQVNEKLFF
TRBJ1-5,NA,TRBV13,NA,TGTGCCAGCAGCCGAGGGGGGACGGCTGATAGCAATCAGCCCCAGCATTTT,CASSRGGTADSNQPQHF